These 11 T cell receptor beta chains were all obtained from the same sample, sequenced in a study of molecular identifiers for immune sequencing clone quantification. TCRdb reanalysed the PCR reads using MiXCR and keeps one entry per CDR3 protein. This sample has about half a million distinct CDR3 sequences, with about 25% found just once. The sample comprised naive CD8+ T cells from blood, with Jurkat cell RNA spiked in. Described subset: FACS-sorted CD8+CD4-CCR7+CD45RA+ naive T cells. These receptor sequences come from a human donor in good health. Some libraries in this study had Jurkat cell RNA spiked in.

In its sample, this clonotype was seen many times. The chain combines TRBV7-9 with TRBJ2-5, with D tentatively TRBD1 (5 bases). The germline V gene has CDR1 SEHNR and CDR2 FQNEAQ (reference sequence). Between the trimmed V and J ends, which lost 2 bases and 5 bases, there was a span of 9 bases. This CDR3 contains 13 residues. CDR3 sequence (DNA): TGTGCCAGCAGCTTAATAGGGGTCGAGACCCAGTACTTC. This codes for CASSLIGVETQYF.

This clonotype was recorded many times. This chain connects TRBV12-3 or TRBV12-4 to TRBJ2-3, with a weak D call TRBD2 (6 bases). V gave up 3 bases and J gave up 5 bases, with 9 bases separating them. There are 13 residues in the CDR3. The CDR3 nucleotides read TGTGCCAGCAGTTTCTTCGGGGGAGATACGCAGTATTTT. Translating it yields CASSFFGGDTQYF.

This clonotype was counted at least ten times. The V call is TRBV27, the J call TRBJ1-5; D perhaps matches TRBD1 (6 bases). V shed 4 bases and J shed 6 bases, with 10 bases lying between them. This CDR3 comprises 13 residues. Germline V lookup: CDR1 MNHEY, CDR2 SMNVEV (reference sequence). As DNA, the CDR3 is TGTGCCAGCAGTTCCAGGGGTGGTCAGCCCCAGCATTTT. Its protein is CASSSRGGQPQHF.

This chain joins TRBV20-1 and TRBJ2-7; TRBD2 is a possible D gene (5 bases). V shed 0 bases and J shed 0 bases, with 18 bases lying between them. This CDR3 is 17 amino acids long. Per germline, CDR1 DFQATT and CDR2 SNEGSKA (reference sequence). The CDR3 here is CSARDLGEASLSYEQYF. In nucleotides, the CDR3 is TGCAGTGCTAGAGATCTCGGGGAAGCCTCCCTCTCCTACGAGCAGTACTTC.

This clonotype was counted ten times or more. The chain carries TRBV28 and TRBJ1-4; D is perhaps TRBD1 (6 bases). Germline V CDR1 and CDR2: MDHEN, SYDVKM. CDR3 length: 15 residues. The V gene lost 2 bases and the J gene lost 7 bases, with 14 bases spanning the gap. The CDR3 bases are TGTGCCAGCAGTTTAAATAGAGGGGGGCTTGAAAAACTGTTTTTT. Protein: CASSLNRGGLEKLFF.

The CDR3, as DNA: TGTGCCAGTAGTACGGGGACATTAATGAACACTGAAGCTTTCTTT. This gives the protein CASSTGTLMNTEAFF. V usage is TRBV19 and J usage is TRBJ1-1; D is perhaps TRBD1 (6 bases). Germline V gives CDR1 LNHDA, CDR2 SQIVND (reference sequence). Trimming stripped 4 bases from V and 0 bases from J, with 12 bases between. The CDR3 is 15 amino acids.

Concerning this clonotype: The junction differs from germline at one of its ends, possibly a read error. The chain joins TRBV7-9 to TRBJ1-4, with a weak D call TRBD1 (5 bases). This CDR3 has 19 residues. Looked up from germline, CDR1 is SEHNR and CDR2 is FQNEAQ (reference sequence). CDR3 amino acids: CAGSLEIGGLDPTNEKLFF. The CDR3 DNA follows: TGTGCCGGCAGCTTAGAGATCGGGGGTCTAGATCCAACTAATGAAAAACTGTTTTTT.

About this clonotype: A clone one base away is much larger, so this may be a read error. The gene calls are TRBV5-3 and TRBJ1-5, with D possibly TRBD1 on 5 matching bases. TRBV5-3 is labeled an ORF, and its function is uncertain. This CDR3 contains 16 residues. The CDR3 DNA sequence: TGTGCCAGCAGCTGGGAAGGGGCTTGGGGCAATCAGCCCCAGCATTTT. Encoded protein: CASSWEGAWGNQPQHF.

This clonotype appeared a single time. This may stem from a read error, because a much larger clone lies one nucleotide away. The conserved final phenylalanine or tryptophan is absent from the CDR3, which likely points to a read error. The chain carries TRBV4-3 and TRBJ2-7, with no clear D. Per the germline V gene, CDR1 is LGHNA and CDR2 is YSLEER. This CDR3 comprises 16 residues. V dropped 0 bases and J dropped 4 bases, with 16 bases sitting between them. This CDR3 is CASSQDLGTEGYEQYY. CDR3 nucleotides: TGCGCCAGCAGCCAAGATTTAGGCACCGAAGGATACGAGCAGTACTAC.

The genes are TRBV12-5 and TRBJ2-7; D remains ambiguous. CDR1 LGHNT and CDR2 FRNRAP come from the germline V gene. The CDR3 runs to 15 residues. With 1 base removed from V and 3 bases from J, the gap between germline ends came to 13 bases. CDR3 residues: CASGLAHHNSYEQYF. DNA for the CDR3: TGTGCTAGTGGTTTGGCTCACCATAACAGCTACGAGCAGTACTTC.

This clonotype was picked up a small number of times. The CDR3 here is CSARWGTNTGELFF. CDR3 DNA: TGCAGTGCTAGGTGGGGAACGAACACCGGGGAGCTGTTTTTT. This rearrangement joins TRBV20-1 to TRBJ2-2; unclear D gene. The CDR3 loop spans 14 amino acids. Between the trimmed V and J ends, which lost 3 bases and 0 bases, there was a span of 8 bases. The germline gives CDR1 DFQATT, CDR2 SNEGSKA (reference sequence).